The 3 T cell receptor beta chains presented below share a single source sample, sequenced in a study of regulatory T cells in long-lasting Graves disease. Time point denoted: newly diagnosed GD, antithyroid drugs for less than 3 months. Following extraction of RNA from PBMCs, that RNA was used to make the TCR library. Library construction for TCR beta used iRepertoire HTBI primers and Arm-PCR of CDR3 regions. TCRdb recomputed calls from the multiplex PCR reads with MiXCR, one row per CDR3 protein. Of around 250,000 distinct CDR3 sequences in the sample, 20% were seen once. The input for sequencing was peripheral blood mononuclear cells (PBMCs), taken at new diagnosis, from a patient treated with antithyroid drugs. The receptors were sampled from a female donor with Graves disease.

This clonotype was seen ten or more times. The J gene is TRBJ2-5, the V gene TRBV5-6; possible D gene TRBD1, 5 bases. Germline V gives CDR1 SGHDT, CDR2 YYEEEE. Deletions cut 1 base from V and 3 bases from J, with 10 bases between. This CDR3 has 14 residues. Here the CDR3 DNA reads TGTGCCAGCAGCTTGTCCCTGACAGAAGAGACCCAGTACTTC. Translation: CASSLSLTEETQYF.

In its sample, this clonotype was seen a few times. A read error is likely here: a far larger clone is one base away. The J gene is TRBJ2-5, the V gene TRBV9; maybe TRBD2 (6 bases). The V end lost 4 bases, the J end lost 11 bases, and 18 bases lay between the germline ends. The CDR3 runs 13 residues. Germline CDR1 SGDLS, CDR2 YYNGEE. The CDR3 spells CASSPGLMNEQYF. CDR3 sequence (DNA): TGTGCCAGCAGCCCGGGACTTATGAATGAGCAGTACTTC.

V is TRBV3-1 and J is TRBJ2-5, with a tentative D call TRBD2 (5 bases). The CDR3 length is 14 residues. The V and J ends lost 2 bases and 2 bases respectively, with 9 bases between them. In germline, CDR1 is LGHDT, CDR2 YNNKEL (reference sequence). CDR3 sequence reads: CASSQMGGQETQYF. CDR3 DNA sequence: TGTGCCAGCAGCCAAATGGGCGGGCAAGAGACCCAGTACTTC.